This T cell receptor (beta chain) is drawn from a study of T cells after yellow fever vaccination. Germline CDR1 and CDR2: MDHEN and SYDVKM. Between the trimmed V and J ends, which lost 6 bases and 10 bases, there was a span of 16 bases. This CDR3 region has 13 residues. TCRdb re-derived calls from the 5' RACE reads in MiXCR, one entry per CDR3 protein. The sample has 500,000 to 650,000 distinct CDR3 sequences, about 12% seen once. This clonotype was detected a few times. J is TRBJ2-1 and V is TRBV28, with a possible D match to TRBD1 (6 bases). Here the sequenced sample was PBMCs, taken on the day of the yellow fever booster vaccination. The source of this sequence is a man aged 30-40 years who received the YFV17D yellow fever vaccine. The DNA for the CDR3 is TGTGCCAGCAGCCCAACACGCGACAGGGAGCAGTTCTTC. Translated: CASSPTRDREQFF.